Each of the 12 T cell receptor beta chains below was sequenced from the same sample in a study of blood T cell repertoires in COVID-19. The repertoire was sequenced with immunoSEQ multiplex PCR; TCRdb's copy has only in-frame clones and lacks some. The table includes more than 100,000 clones, approximately 84% detected once. The source material was peripheral blood. The origin of the receptors is a woman older than 75 with acute or convalescent COVID-19.

The rearrangement joins TRBV18 to TRBJ2-1; D ambiguous. CDR1 KGHSH and CDR2 LQKENI come from the germline V gene. The CDR3 runs 15 residues. Trimming took 1 base from V and 5 from J, leaving 12 bases between them. The CDR3 spells CASSPQALRDNEQFF. The CDR3 DNA reads as TGTGCCAGCTCACCACAGGCACTTCGGGACAATGAGCAGTTCTTC.

The sample holds one count of this clone. The J gene is TRBJ1-2, the V gene TRBV4-1, with 9 bases aligning to TRBD1. CDR3 length: 17 amino acids. Trimming took 4 bases from V and 0 from J; bases not matched to a gene: 9. CDR1 MGHRA and CDR2 YSYEKL come from the germline V gene. The CDR3 DNA reads TGCGCCAGCAGCCTTCACCCGGGACAGGGATCTAACTATGGCTACACCTTC. Translated: CASSLHPGQGSNYGYTF.

This rearrangement joins TRBV14 to TRBJ2-7, with D perhaps matching TRBD1 (6 bases). Germline V CDR1 and CDR2: SGHDN, FVKESK. V lost 1 base and J 2 bases, leaving 9 bases between the germline ends. The CDR3 covers 14 residues. As DNA, the CDR3 is TGTGCCAGCAGCCAAGGGGACATACCCTACGAGCAGTACTTC. As protein: CASSQGDIPYEQYF.

CDR3 region: CASSQVPPRTASSYEQYF. CDR3 in DNA: TGTGCCAGCAGCCAAGTCCCCCCAAGGACAGCGAGCTCCTACGAGCAGTACTTC. The V gene is TRBV3-1 (or the pseudogene TRBV3-2), the J gene TRBJ2-7, with D possibly matching TRBD1 (6 bases). The CDR3 runs 18 residues. Germline CDR1 LGHDT, CDR2 YNNKEL (reference sequence). Trimming pared 1 base from V and 0 bases from J, leaving 19 bases between.

V usage is TRBV6-5 and J usage is TRBJ2-5, with D possibly TRBD2 on 5 matching bases. The CDR3 is made up of 14 amino acids. Trimming took 6 bases from V and 5 from J, leaving 16 bases between them. Per the germline V gene, CDR1 is MNHEY and CDR2 is SVGAGI. CDR3 protein: CASSPGLSGETQYF. The CDR3, as DNA: TGTGCCAGCAGCCCCGGACTGTCGGGGGAGACCCAGTACTTC.

The chain joins TRBV23-1 to TRBJ1-2; D is uncertain. TRBV23-1 qualifies as an ORF whose function is uncertain. This CDR3 is 12 amino acids long. V was cut by 6 bases and J by 7 bases, with 12 bases left in between. The CDR3 DNA sequence: TGCGCCAGCAGACTAACACGGGTTGGCTACACCTTC. This sequence encodes CASRLTRVGYTF.

This clone was seen a single time. The rearrangement joins TRBV5-5 to TRBJ2-3, with TRBD2 matching 15 bases. V trimming: 4 bases; J trimming: 8 bases; junction bases outside the gene matches: 8. Germline V gene sequence: CDR1 SGHKS, CDR2 YYEKEE (reference sequence). The CDR3 contains 16 residues. As DNA, the CDR3 is TGTGCCAGCAGCCTGGGACTAGCGGGAGGTAGTGGTACGCAGTATTTT. Encoded protein: CASSLGLAGGSGTQYF.

This clone has only one observation. V and J are TRBV19 and TRBJ2-2; 10 bases are shared with TRBD2. With 5 bases clipped from V and 4 bases from J, the junction kept 16 bases outside the gene matches. The CDR3 loop spans 19 amino acids. From germline, CDR1 is LNHDA and CDR2 SQIVND (reference sequence). CDR3 in amino acids: CASSFAPSRASGSTGELFF. The CDR3 bases are TGTGCCAGTAGTTTCGCCCCCTCTCGGGCTAGCGGGAGCACCGGGGAGCTGTTTTTT.

The V call is TRBV3-1 (or the pseudogene TRBV3-2), the J call TRBJ2-6, with D possibly matching TRBD2 (6 bases). CDR1 is LGHDT and CDR2 is YNNKEL in the germline V gene (reference sequence). The CDR3 runs to 15 residues. V was clipped by 4 bases and J by 1 base, with 8 bases between them. DNA for the CDR3: TGTGCCAGCAGCCGAGGGAGGTCTGGGGCCAACGTCCTGACTTTC. Protein product: CASSRGRSGANVLTF.

In this sample, this clone turned up once. This chain links TRBV7-9 with TRBJ1-5; D is uncertain. The CDR3 spans 12 residues. The germline V gene has CDR1 SEHNR and CDR2 FQNEAQ (reference sequence). The germline V and J ends were trimmed by 3 bases and 6 bases, with 6 bases remaining between them. The CDR3 sequence is CASSFPGQPQHF. The DNA of the CDR3 is TGTGCCAGCAGCTTCCCCGGTCAGCCCCAGCATTTT.

The V gene is TRBV18, the J gene TRBJ2-1; 10 positions match TRBD1. This CDR3 is 16 amino acids long. With V trimmed by 2 bases and J by 5 bases, 6 bases remained unmatched. CDR1 is KGHSH, CDR2 LQKENI, per germline. The CDR3 here is CASSPTGQGGHNEQFF. Here the CDR3 DNA reads TGTGCCAGCTCACCAACAGGACAGGGGGGACACAATGAGCAGTTCTTC.

This chain's CDR3 is CASSYRENYGYTF. In DNA, the CDR3 is TGTGCCAGCAGCTACAGGGAAAACTATGGCTACACCTTC. The gene calls are TRBV7-9 and TRBJ1-2; D possibly corresponds to TRBD1 (6 bases). Trimming cost V 4 bases and J 2 bases, with 8 bases left between them. Germline V gene sequence: CDR1 SEHNR, CDR2 FQNEAQ (reference sequence). The CDR3 length is 13 residues.